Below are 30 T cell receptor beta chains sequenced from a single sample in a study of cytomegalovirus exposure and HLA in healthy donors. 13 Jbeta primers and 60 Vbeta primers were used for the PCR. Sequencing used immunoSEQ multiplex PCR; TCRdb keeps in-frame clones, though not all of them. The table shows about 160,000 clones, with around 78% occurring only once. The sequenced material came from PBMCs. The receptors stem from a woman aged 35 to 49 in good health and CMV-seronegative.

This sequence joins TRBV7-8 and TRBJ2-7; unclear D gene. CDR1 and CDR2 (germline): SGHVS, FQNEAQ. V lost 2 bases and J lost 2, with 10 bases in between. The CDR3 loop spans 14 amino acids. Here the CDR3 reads CASSLSPVTYEQYF. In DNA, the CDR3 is TGTGCCAGCAGCTTAAGTCCAGTTACCTACGAGCAGTACTTC.

The DNA for the CDR3 is TGCGCCAGCAGGGACAGGGAGTCTTTTGTAAACTATGGCTACACCTTC. As protein: CASRDRESFVNYGYTF. The genes are TRBV4-1 and TRBJ1-2; 8 bases fit TRBD1. J was trimmed by 2 bases and V by 6 bases; bases with no gene match: 11. The length of the CDR3 is 16 residues. Germline V lookup: CDR1 MGHRA, CDR2 YSYEKL.

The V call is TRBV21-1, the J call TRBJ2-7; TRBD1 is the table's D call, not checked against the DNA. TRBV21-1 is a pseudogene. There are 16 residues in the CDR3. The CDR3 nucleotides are TGTGCCAGCAGCAAAGCGTGGAGACAGGGAGTCTACGAGCAGTACTTC. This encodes CASSKAWRQGVYEQYF.

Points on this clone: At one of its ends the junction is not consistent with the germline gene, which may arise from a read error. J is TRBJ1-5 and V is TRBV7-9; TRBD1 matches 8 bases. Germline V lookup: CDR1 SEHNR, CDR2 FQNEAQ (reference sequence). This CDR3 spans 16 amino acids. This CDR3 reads CSSSLVGQGGGQPQHF. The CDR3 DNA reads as TGTTCCAGCAGCTTAGTTGGACAGGGAGGAGGTCAGCCCCAGCATTTT.

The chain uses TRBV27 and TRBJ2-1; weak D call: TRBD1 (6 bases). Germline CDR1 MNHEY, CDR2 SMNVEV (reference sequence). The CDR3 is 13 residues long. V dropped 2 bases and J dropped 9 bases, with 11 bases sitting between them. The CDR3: CASSLPTGREQFF. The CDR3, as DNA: TGTGCCAGCAGTTTACCCACAGGGCGTGAGCAGTTCTTC.

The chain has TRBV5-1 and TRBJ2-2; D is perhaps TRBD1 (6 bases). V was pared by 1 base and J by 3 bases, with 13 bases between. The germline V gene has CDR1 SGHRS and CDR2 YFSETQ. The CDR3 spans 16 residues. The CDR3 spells CASSLRQEADTGELFF. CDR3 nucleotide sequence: TGCGCCAGCAGCTTGAGACAGGAGGCTGACACCGGGGAGCTGTTTTTT.

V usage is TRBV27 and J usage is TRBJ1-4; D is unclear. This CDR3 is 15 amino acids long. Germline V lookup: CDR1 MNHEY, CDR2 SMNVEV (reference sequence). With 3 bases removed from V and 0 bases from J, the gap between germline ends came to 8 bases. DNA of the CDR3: TGTGCCAGCAGTTTGTATGGAGCAACTAATGAAAAACTGTTTTTT. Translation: CASSLYGATNEKLFF.

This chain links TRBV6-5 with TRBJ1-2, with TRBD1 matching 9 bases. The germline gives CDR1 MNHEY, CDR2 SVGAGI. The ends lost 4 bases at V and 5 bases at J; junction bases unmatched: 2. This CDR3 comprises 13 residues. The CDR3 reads CASSWTGEYGYTF. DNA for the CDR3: TGTGCCAGCAGTTGGACAGGGGAATATGGCTACACCTTC.

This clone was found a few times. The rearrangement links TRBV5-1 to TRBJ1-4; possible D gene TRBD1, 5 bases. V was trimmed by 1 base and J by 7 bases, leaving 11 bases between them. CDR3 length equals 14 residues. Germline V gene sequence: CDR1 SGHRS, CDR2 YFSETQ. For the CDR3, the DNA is TGCGCCAGCAGCTTGCAGGGTCAGGCTGAAAAACTGTTTTTT. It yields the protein CASSLQGQAEKLFF.

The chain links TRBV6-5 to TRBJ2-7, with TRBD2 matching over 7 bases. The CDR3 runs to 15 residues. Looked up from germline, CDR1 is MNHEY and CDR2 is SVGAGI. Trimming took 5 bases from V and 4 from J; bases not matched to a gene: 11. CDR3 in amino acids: CASSQIGGLGYEQYF. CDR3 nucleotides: TGTGCCAGCAGTCAGATCGGGGGGTTGGGGTACGAGCAGTACTTC.

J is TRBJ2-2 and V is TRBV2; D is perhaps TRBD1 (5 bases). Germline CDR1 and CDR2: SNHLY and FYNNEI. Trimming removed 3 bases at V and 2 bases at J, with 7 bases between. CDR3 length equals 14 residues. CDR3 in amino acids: CASSEDINTGELFF. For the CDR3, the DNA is TGTGCCAGCAGTGAGGACATAAACACCGGGGAGCTGTTTTTT.

The CDR3 DNA is TGTGCCAGCAGCCCCGACAGGGACCGGCTCTACGAGCAGTACTTC. Amino acid sequence: CASSPDRDRLYEQYF. V gene TRBV7-9 combines with J gene TRBJ2-7; 7 bases fit TRBD1. CDR3 length: 15 residues. With V trimmed by 5 bases and J by 3 bases, 10 bases remained unmatched. The germline gives CDR1 SEHNR, CDR2 FQNEAQ (reference sequence).

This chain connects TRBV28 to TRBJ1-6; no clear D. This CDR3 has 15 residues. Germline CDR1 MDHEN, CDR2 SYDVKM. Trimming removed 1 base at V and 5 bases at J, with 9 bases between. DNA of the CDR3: TGTGCCAGCAGTTTATTACCGGGTAATAATTCACCCCTCCACTTT. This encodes CASSLLPGNNSPLHF.

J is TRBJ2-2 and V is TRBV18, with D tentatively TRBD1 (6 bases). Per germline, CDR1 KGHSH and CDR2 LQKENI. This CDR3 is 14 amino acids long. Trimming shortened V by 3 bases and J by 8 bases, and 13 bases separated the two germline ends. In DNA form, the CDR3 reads TGTGCCAGCTCACCCACTACAGGGTCTGGGGAGCTGTTTTTT. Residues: CASSPTTGSGELFF.

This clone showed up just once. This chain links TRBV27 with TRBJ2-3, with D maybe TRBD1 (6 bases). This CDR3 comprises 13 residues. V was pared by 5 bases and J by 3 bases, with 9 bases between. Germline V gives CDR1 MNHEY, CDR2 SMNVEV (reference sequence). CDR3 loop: CASSPQGTDTQYF. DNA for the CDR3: TGTGCCAGCAGTCCACAGGGAACAGATACGCAGTATTTT.

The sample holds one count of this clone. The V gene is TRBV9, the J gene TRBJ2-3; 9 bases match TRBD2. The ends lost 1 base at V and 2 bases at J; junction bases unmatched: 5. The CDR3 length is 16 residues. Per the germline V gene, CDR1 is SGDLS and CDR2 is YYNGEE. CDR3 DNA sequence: TGTGCCAGCAGCGTAATGAGCGGGGGGTCCACAGATACGCAGTATTTT. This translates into CASSVMSGGSTDTQYF.

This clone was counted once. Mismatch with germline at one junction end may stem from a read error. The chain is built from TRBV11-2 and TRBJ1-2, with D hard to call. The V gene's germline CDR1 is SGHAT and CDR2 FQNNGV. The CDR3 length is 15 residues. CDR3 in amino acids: CAGSLDGGREYGYTF. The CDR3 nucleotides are TGTGCCGGCAGCTTAGATGGCGGGAGGGAATATGGCTACACCTTC.

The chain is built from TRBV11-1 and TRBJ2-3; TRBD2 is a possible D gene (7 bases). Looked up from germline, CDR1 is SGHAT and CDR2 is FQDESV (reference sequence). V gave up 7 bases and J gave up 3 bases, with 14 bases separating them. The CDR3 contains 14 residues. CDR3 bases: TGTGCCAGCATGAGAGGGGGGGATACAGATACGCAGTATTTT. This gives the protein CASMRGGDTDTQYF. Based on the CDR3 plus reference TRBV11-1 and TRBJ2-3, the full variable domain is EAEVAQSPRYKITEKSQAVAFWCDPISGHATLYWYRQILGQGPELLVQFQDESVVDDSQLPKDRFSAERLKGVDSTLKIQPAELGDSAMYLCASMRGGDTDTQYFGPGTRLTVL.

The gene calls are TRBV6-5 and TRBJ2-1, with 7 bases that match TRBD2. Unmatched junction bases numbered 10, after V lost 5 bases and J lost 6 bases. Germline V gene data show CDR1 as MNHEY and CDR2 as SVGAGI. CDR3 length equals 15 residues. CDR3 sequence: CASSPSGLVRNEQFF. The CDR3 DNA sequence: TGTGCCAGCAGTCCCTCAGGACTAGTCCGCAATGAGCAGTTCTTC.

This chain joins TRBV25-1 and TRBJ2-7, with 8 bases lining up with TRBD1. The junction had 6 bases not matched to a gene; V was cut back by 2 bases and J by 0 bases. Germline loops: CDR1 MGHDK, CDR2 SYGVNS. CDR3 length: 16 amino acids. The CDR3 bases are TGTGCCAGCAGTGAAGCCAGACAGGGGCTCTCCTACGAGCAGTACTTC. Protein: CASSEARQGLSYEQYF.

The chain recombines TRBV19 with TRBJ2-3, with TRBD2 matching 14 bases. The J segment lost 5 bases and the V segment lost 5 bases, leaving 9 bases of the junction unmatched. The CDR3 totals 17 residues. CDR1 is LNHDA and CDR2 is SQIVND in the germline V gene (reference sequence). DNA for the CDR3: TGTGCCAGTAGTTCTCGGACTAGCGGGGGGCAAGGAGATACGCAGTATTTT. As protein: CASSSRTSGGQGDTQYF.

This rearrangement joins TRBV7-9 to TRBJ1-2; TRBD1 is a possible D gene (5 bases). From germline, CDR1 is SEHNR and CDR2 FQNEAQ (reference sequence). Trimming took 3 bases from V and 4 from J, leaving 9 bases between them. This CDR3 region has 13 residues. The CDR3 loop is CASSLTTAYGYTF. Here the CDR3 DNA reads TGTGCCAGCAGCTTGACGACAGCCTATGGCTACACCTTC.

CDR3 loop: CASSLRGVNEKLFF. In DNA, the CDR3 is TGTGCCAGCAGTCTCCGCGGGGTTAATGAAAAACTGTTTTTT. V usage is TRBV27 and J usage is TRBJ1-4, with D hard to call. This CDR3 region has 14 residues. CDR1 and CDR2 (germline): MNHEY, SMNVEV (reference sequence). V was trimmed by 5 bases and J by 4 bases, leaving 11 bases between them.

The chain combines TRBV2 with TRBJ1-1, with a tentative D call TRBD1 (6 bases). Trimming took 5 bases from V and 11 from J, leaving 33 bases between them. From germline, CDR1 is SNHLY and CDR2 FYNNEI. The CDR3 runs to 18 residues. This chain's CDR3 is CASSPNQRGAESGKSAFF. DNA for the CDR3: TGTGCCAGCAGTCCTAACCAACGGGGGGCCGAGAGTGGCAAGTCGGCTTTCTTT.

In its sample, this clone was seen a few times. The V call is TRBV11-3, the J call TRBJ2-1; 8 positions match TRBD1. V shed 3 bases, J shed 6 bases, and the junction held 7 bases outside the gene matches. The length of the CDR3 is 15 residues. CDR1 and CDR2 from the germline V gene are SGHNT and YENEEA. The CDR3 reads CASSLGGDRGNEQFF. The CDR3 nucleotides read TGTGCCAGCAGCTTGGGCGGCGACAGGGGCAATGAGCAGTTCTTC.

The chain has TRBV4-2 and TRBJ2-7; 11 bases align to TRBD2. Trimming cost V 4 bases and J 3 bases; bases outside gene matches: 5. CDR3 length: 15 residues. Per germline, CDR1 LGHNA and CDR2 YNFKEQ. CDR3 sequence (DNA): TGTGCCAGCAGCCCTCCGGGACTAGCGGTCTACGAGCAGTACTTC. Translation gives CASSPPGLAVYEQYF.

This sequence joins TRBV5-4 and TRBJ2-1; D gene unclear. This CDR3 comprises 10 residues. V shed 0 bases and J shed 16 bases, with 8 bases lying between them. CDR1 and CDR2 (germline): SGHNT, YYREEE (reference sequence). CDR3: CASSLELHFF. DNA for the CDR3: TGTGCCAGCAGCTTGGAACTCCACTTCTTC.

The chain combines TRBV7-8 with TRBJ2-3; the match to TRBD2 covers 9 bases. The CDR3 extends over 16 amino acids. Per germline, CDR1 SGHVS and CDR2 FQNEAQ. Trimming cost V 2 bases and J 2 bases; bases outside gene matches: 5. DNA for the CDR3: TGTGCCAGCAGCTTAATAGCGGGGGCACCCACAGATACGCAGTATTTT. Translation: CASSLIAGAPTDTQYF.

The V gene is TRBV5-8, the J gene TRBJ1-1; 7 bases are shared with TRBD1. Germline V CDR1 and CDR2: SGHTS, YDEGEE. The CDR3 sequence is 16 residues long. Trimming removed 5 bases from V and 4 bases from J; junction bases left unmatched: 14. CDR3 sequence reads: CASSVSRNRGGTEAFF. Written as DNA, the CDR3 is TGTGCCAGCAGTGTTTCACGAAACAGGGGAGGCACTGAAGCTTTCTTT.

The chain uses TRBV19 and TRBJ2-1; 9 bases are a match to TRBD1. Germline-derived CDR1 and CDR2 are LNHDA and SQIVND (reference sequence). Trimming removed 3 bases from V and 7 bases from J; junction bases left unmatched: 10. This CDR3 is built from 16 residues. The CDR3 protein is CASSMIGTGILNEQFF. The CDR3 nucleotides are TGTGCCAGTAGTATGATAGGGACAGGGATTTTGAATGAGCAGTTCTTC.